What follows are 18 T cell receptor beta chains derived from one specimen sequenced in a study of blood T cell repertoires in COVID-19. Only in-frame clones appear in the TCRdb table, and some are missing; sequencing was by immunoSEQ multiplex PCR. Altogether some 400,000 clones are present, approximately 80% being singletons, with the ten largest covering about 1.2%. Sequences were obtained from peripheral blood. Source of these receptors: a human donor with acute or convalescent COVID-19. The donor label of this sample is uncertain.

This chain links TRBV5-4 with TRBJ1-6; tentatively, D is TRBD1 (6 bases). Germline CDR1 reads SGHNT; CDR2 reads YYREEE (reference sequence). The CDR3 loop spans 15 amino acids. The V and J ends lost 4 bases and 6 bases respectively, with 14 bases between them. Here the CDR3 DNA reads TGTGCCAGCAGCAGCCGGACAGATCCTAATTCACCCCTCCACTTT. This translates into CASSSRTDPNSPLHF. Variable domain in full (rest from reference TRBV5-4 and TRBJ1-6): ETGVTQSPTHLIKTRGQQVTLRCSSQSGHNTVSWYQQALGQGPQFIFQYYREEENGRGNFPPRFSGLQFPNYSSELNVNALELDDSALYLCASSSRTDPNSPLHFGNGTRLTVT.

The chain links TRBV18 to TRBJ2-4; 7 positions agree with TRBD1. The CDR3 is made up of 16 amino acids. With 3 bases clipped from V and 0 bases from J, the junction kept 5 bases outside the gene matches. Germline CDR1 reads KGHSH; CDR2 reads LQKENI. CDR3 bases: TGTGCCAGCTCACCCGGGACAGCCGTAGCCAAAAACATTCAGTACTTC. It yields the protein CASSPGTAVAKNIQYF.

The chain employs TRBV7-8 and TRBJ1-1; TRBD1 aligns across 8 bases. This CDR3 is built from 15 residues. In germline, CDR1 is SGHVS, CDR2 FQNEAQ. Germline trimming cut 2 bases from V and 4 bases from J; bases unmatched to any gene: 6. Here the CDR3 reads CASSLRTGSGTEAFF. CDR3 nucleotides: TGTGCCAGCAGCTTAAGGACAGGGAGTGGCACTGAAGCTTTCTTT.

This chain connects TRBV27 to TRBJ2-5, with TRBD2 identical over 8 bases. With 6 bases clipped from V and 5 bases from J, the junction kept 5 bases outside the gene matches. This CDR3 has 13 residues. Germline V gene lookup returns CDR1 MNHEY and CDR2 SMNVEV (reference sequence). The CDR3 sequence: CASRGGRSETQYF. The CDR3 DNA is TGTGCCAGCAGGGGCGGGAGGTCGGAGACCCAGTACTTC.

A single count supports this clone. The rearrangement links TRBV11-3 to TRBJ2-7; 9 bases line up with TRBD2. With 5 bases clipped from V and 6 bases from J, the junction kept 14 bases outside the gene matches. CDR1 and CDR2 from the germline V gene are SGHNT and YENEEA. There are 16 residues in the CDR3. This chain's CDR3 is CASSPTAGGIGSEQYF. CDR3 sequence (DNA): TGTGCCAGCAGCCCCACAGCGGGGGGCATAGGTTCCGAGCAGTACTTC.

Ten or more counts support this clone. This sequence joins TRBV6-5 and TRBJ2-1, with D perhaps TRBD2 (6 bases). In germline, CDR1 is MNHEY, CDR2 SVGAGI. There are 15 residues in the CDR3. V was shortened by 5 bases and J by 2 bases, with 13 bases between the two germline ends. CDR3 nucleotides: TGTGCCAGCAGTCCGGACGGAGGGGCCTACAATGAGCAGTTCTTC. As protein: CASSPDGGAYNEQFF.

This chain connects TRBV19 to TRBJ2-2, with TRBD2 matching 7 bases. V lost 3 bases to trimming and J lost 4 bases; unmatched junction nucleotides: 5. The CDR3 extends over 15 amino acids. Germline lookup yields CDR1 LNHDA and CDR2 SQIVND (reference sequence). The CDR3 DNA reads TGTGCCAGTAGTATCTCCCTAGCGGTCACCGGGGAGCTGTTTTTT. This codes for CASSISLAVTGELFF.

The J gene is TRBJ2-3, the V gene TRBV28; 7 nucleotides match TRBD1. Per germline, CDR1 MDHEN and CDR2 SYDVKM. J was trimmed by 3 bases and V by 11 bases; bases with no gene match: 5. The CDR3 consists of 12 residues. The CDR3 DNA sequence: TGTGCCGAGACAGGGCTTACAGATACGCAGTATTTT. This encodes CAETGLTDTQYF.

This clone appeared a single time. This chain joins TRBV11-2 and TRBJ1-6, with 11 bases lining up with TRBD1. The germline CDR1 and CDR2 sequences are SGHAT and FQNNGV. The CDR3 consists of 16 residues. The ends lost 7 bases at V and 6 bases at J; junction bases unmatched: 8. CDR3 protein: CASKTTGTGGNSPLHF. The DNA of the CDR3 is TGTGCCAGCAAAACTACCGGGACAGGGGGTAATTCACCCCTCCACTTT.

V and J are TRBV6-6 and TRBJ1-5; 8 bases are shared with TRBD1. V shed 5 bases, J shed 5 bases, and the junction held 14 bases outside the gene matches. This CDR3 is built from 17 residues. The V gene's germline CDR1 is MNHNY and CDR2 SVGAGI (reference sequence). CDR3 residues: CASSPGQGRGLYQPQHF. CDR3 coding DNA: TGTGCCAGCAGTCCCGGACAGGGAAGAGGGTTGTATCAGCCCCAGCATTTT.

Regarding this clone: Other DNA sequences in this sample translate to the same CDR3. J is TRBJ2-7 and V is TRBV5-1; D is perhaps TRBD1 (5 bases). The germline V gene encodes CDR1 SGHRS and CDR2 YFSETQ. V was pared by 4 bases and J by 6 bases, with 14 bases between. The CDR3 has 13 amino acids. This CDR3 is CASSPVSQGEQYF. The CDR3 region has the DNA TGCGCCAGCAGCCCGGTCTCCCAGGGCGAGCAGTACTTC. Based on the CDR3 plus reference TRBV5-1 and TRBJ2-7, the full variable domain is KAGVTQTPRYLIKTRGQQVTLSCSPISGHRSVSWYQQTPGQGLQFLFEYFSETQRNKGNFPGRFSGRQFSNSRSEMNVSTLELGDSALYLCASSPVSQGEQYFGPGTRLTVT.

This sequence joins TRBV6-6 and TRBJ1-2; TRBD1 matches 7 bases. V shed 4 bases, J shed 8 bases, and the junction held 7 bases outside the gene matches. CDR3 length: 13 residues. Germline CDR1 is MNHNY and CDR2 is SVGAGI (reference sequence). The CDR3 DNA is TGTGCCAGCAGTTCTTCAGGGGGGCTAGGCTACACCTTC. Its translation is CASSSSGGLGYTF.

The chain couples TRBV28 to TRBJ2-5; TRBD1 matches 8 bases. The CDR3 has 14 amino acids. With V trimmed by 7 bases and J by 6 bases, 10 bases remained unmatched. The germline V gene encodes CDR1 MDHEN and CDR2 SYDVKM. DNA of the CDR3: TGTGCCAGCAAACAGACAGGGGAAGTAAAGACCCAGTACTTC. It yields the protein CASKQTGEVKTQYF.

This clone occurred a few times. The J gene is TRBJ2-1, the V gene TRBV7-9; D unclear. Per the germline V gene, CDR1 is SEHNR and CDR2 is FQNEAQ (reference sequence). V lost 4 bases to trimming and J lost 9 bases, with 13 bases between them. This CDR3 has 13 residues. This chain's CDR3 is CASSSITLSEQFF. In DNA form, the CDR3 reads TGTGCCAGCAGCTCAATAACTCTCTCTGAGCAGTTCTTC.

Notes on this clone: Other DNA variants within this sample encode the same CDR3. CDR3 residues: CASSSRGSTEAFF. CDR3 bases: TGTGCCAGCAGCTCTCGGGGGAGCACTGAAGCTTTCTTT. The chain carries TRBV27 and TRBJ1-1; D might be TRBD1 (5 bases). The germline V gene has CDR1 MNHEY and CDR2 SMNVEV (reference sequence). This CDR3 region has 13 residues. Trimming left V 6 bases short and J 4 bases short, with 12 bases between.

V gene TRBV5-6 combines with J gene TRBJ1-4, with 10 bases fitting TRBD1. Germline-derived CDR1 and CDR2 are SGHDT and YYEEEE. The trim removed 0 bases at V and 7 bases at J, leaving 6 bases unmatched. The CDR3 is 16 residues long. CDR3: CASSLGQGALSEKLFF. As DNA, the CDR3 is TGTGCCAGCAGCTTGGGACAGGGGGCCTTAAGTGAAAAACTGTTTTTT.

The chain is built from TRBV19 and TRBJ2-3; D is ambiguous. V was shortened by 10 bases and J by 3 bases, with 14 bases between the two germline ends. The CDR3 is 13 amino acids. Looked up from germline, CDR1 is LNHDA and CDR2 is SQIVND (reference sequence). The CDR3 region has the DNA TGTGCCACCGCGAGAGTAGAGACAGATACGCAGTATTTT. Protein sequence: CATARVETDTQYF.

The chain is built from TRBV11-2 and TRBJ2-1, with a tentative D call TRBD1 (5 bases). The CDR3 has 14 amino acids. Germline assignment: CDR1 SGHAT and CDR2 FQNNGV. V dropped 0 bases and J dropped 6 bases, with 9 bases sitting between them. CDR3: CASSLDPDSNEQFF. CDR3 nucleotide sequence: TGTGCCAGCAGCTTAGATCCAGACAGCAATGAGCAGTTCTTC. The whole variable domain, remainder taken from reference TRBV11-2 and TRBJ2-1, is EAGVAQSPRYKIIEKRQSVAFWCNPISGHATLYWYQQILGQGPKLLIQFQNNGVVDDSQLPKDRFSAERLKGVDSTLKIQPAKLEDSAVYLCASSLDPDSNEQFFGPGTRLTVL.